The present T cell receptor beta chain was sequenced within a study of cytomegalovirus exposure and HLA in healthy donors. Looking at the study overall: One earlier analysis, a look at 180 million or so T cells, found almost 120 million unique TCR beta sequences.

Primers for the PCR totalled 60 Vbeta and 13 Jbeta. The data were produced by immunoSEQ multiplex PCR, yet TCRdb's version contains in-frame clones alone and is incomplete. The sample contains about 100,000 clones, around 70% of which appear only once. Regarding the study as a whole: In a later analysis, a missense DCLRE1C variant was linked to TCR beta V- and J-gene trimming. An ancestry cluster, one associated with Asian ancestry, reportedly showed fewer N-insertions than the approximately 650-donor mean in a later analysis. Published work reported that the classifier diagnosed cytomegalovirus status with high specificity and sensitivity.

There are a few counts of this clone. Its antigen is not identified. The conserved phenylalanine or tryptophan normally closing the CDR3 is absent here, so this likely arose from a read error. The CDR3 consists of 12 residues. Per germline, CDR1 PRHDT and CDR2 FYEKMQ (reference sequence). V lost 6 bases, J lost 7 bases, and 9 bases lay in between. The origin of this receptor is a middle-aged man in good health and CMV-seropositive. Sequencing input: PBMCs. V and J are TRBV13 and TRBJ2-2; the D gene is possibly TRBD2 (5 bases). CDR3 coding DNA: TGTGCCAGCAGGCTAGAGGGCGGGGAGCTGTTTCTT. Translating it yields CASRLEGGELFL.